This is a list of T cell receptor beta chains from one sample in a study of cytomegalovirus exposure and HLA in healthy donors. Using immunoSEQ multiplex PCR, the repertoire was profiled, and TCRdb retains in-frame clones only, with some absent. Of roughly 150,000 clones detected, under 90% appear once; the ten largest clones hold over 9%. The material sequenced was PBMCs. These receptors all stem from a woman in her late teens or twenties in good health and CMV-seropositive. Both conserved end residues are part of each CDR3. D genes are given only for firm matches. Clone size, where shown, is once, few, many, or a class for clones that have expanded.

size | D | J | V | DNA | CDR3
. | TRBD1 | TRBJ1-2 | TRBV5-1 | TGCGCCAGCAGCTTGGACAGGGGATATGGCTACACCTTC | CASSLDRGYGYTF
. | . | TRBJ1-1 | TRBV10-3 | TGTGCCATCAGAGGGACTGAGAACACTGAAGCTTTCTTT | CAIRGTENTEAFF
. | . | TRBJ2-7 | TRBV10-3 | TGTGCCATCAGTGAGTCACCTTGGGGGCCCTACGAGCAGTACTTC | CAISESPWGPYEQYF
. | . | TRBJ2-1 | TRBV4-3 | TGCGCCAGCAGCCAAGAACGGGAGAGACTTTACAATGAGCAGTTCTTC | CASSQERERLYNEQFF
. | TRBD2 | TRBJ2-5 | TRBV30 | TGTGCCTGGAGTGAGGGACTAGCGGTCCAAGAGACCCAGTACTTC | CAWSEGLAVQETQYF
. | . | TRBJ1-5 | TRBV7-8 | TGTGCCAGCAGCTTCGACAGTAATCAGCCCCAGCATTTT | CASSFDSNQPQHF
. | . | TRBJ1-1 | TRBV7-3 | TGTGCCAGCAGCTTACAGGGAACCAACACTGAAGCTTTCTTT | CASSLQGTNTEAFF
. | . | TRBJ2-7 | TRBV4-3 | TGCGCCAGCAGCCAAGATTCACTACCCTCCTACGAGCAGTACTTC | CASSQDSLPSYEQYF
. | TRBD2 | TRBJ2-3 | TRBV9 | TGTGCCAGCAGCGAAAGCCCACTAGCGGGAGTGGGCACAGATACGCAGTATTTT | CASSESPLAGVGTDTQYF
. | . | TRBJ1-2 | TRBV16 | TGTGCCAGCAGCCAGGGCAGCAAGACCTATGGCTACACCTTC | CASSQGSKTYGYTF
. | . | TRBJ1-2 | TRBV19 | TGTGCCAGTATCGGGGGTCCTAACTATGGCTACACCTTC | CASIGGPNYGYTF
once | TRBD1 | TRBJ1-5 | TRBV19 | TGTGCCAGTAGTATCCAGGACAGGGGGCAACAGCCCCAGCATTTT | CASSIQDRGQQPQHF
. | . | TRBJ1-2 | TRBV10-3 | TGTGCCATCAGTGAGTCGACCCAGGAGGATGGCTACACCTTC | CAISESTQEDGYTF
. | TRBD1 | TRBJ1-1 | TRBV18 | TGTGCCAGCTCACCAATGGCGGGACAGCTCAACACTGAAGCTTTCTTT | CASSPMAGQLNTEAFF
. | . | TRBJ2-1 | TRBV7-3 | TGTGCCAGCAGAACCGACAGTTACAATGAGCAGTTCTTC | CASRTDSYNEQFF
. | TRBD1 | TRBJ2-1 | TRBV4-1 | TGCGCCAGCAGCCAAGGGGGCAGGGGGACCTACAATGAGCAGTTCTTC | CASSQGGRGTYNEQFF
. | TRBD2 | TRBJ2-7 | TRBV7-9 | TGTGCCAGCAGCTTAGTCGTCCTAGCGGGTTATACCTACGAGCAGTACTTC | CASSLVVLAGYTYEQYF
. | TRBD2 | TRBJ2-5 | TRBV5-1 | TGCGCCAGCAGCAAGGGACTAGCGGGGGAGACCCAGTACTTC | CASSKGLAGETQYF
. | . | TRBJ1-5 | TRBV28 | TGTGCCAGCAGACAGAGTAATCAGCCCCAGCATTTT | CASRQSNQPQHF
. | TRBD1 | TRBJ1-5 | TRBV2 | TGTGCCAGCAGTGAACAGGGGGCAGGTGTGGGTCAGCCCCAGCATTTT | CASSEQGAGVGQPQHF
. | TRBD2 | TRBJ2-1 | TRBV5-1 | TGCGCCAGCAGCTTTAAACTAGCGGAGAGCTCCTACAACGAGCAGTTCTTC | CASSFKLAESSYNEQFF
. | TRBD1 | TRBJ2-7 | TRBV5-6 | TGTGCCAGCAGCTTGACCGGGACAGCTTACTACGAGCAGTACTTC | CASSLTGTAYYEQYF
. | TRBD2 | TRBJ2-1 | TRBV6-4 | TGTGCCAGCAGTGACGACGATAGCGGGAGCTTTGAGCAGTTCTTC | CASSDDDSGSFEQFF
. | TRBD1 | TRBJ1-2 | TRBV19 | TGTGCCAGTAGCCCGGACAGGGGGCGAGGCTACACCTTC | CASSPDRGRGYTF
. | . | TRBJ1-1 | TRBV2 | TGTGCCAGCAGTGAAGCCTGGGGAAGGGGGACTGAAGCTTTCTTT | CASSEAWGRGTEAFF
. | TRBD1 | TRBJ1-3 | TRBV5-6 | TGTGCCAGCAGCTTGTCACAGGGGCCCCACACCATATATTTT | CASSLSQGPHTIYF
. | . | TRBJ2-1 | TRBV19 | TGTGCCAGTAGTATGCGCAGGGGATACAATGAGCAGTTCTTC | CASSMRRGYNEQFF
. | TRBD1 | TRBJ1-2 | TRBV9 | TGTGCCAGCAGCGTAACCCTGAAGACAGGGGGCAGCGGCTACACCTTC | CASSVTLKTGGSGYTF
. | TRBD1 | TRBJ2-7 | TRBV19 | TGTGCCAGTAGTATAGCCCCGGGACAGGGGGCCTACGAGCAGTACTTC | CASSIAPGQGAYEQYF
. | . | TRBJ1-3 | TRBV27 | TGTGCCAGCAGTATGGCCGGGGGGAGCGCGACAGGAAACACCATATATTTT | CASSMAGGSATGNTIYF
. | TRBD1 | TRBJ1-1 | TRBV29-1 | TGCAGCGTTGAATCCGGGACAGGGAGTGAGACTGAAGCTTTCTTT | CSVESGTGSETEAFF
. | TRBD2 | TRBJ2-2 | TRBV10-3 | TGTGCCATCAGTGGGACAGGGGGACTAGCGGGACGAAACACCGGGGAGCTGTTTTTT | CAISGTGGLAGRNTGELFF
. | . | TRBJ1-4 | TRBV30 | TGTGCCTGGAGTGGGCAGGCTCTAAACTTGAAACTGTTTTTT | CAWSGQALNLKLFF
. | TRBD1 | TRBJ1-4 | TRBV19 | TGTGCCAGCATCGACAGGGGGCGAGGCGAAAAACTGTTTTTT | CASIDRGRGEKLFF
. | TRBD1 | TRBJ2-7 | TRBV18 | TGTGCCAGCTCACTGGGACAGCATTCCTACGAGCAGTACTTC | CASSLGQHSYEQYF
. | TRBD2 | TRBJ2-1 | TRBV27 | TGTGCCAGCAGTTCTGCTAGCGGGAGACGGAATGAGCAGTTCTTC | CASSSASGRRNEQFF
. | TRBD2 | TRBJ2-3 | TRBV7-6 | TGTGCCAGCAGCCCCTTTAGCGGGAGTACAGATACGCAGTATTTT | CASSPFSGSTDTQYF